A selection of T cell receptor beta chains follows, all from one sample in a study of CD8 T cells in Susac syndrome. TCRdb processed the immunoSEQ multiplex PCR reads anew with MiXCR; each CDR3 protein has one entry. The data hold 100,000 to 150,000 distinct CDR3 sequences, with about 93% observed a single time. Sequences were obtained from CD4+ T cells from PBMCs. Receptor source: a human donor in good health. Both conserved end residues are part of each CDR3. Where a row states a size, it is once, few, many or the class of an expanded clone; other rows omit it.

J gene: TRBJ2-1
clone size: -
V gene: TRBV10-1
CDR3 protein: CASSAGTSGIRGQFF

J gene: TRBJ2-2
clone size: -
V gene: TRBV30
CDR3 protein: CAWSRQTNTGELFF

J gene: TRBJ2-7
clone size: -
V gene: TRBV20-1
CDR3 protein: CSVGTGRGYEQYF

J gene: TRBJ1-2
clone size: few
V gene: TRBV6-4
CDR3 protein: CASSDRGGGYTF

J gene: TRBJ1-1
clone size: once
V gene: TRBV29-1
CDR3 protein: CSVTQTTEAFF

J gene: TRBJ2-2
clone size: -
V gene: TRBV7-2
CDR3 protein: CASSAGLALTGELFF

J gene: TRBJ2-1
clone size: -
V gene: TRBV5-1
CDR3 protein: CASRSGTSWDEQFF

J gene: TRBJ2-3
clone size: -
V gene: TRBV20-1
CDR3 protein: CSAKGGADTQYF

J gene: TRBJ2-7
clone size: -
V gene: TRBV14
CDR3 protein: CASSRMTGGEQYF

J gene: TRBJ2-5
clone size: -
V gene: TRBV29-1
CDR3 protein: CSVNPRVGETQYF

J gene: TRBJ2-2
clone size: once
V gene: TRBV7-2
CDR3 protein: CASSLVAPNTGELFF

J gene: TRBJ2-7
clone size: -
V gene: TRBV5-1
CDR3 protein: CASSLTSGNHEQYF

J gene: TRBJ2-3
clone size: -
V gene: TRBV7-9
CDR3 protein: CASSYTRGITDTQYF

J gene: TRBJ1-5
clone size: -
V gene: TRBV6-6
CDR3 protein: CASLGTGNQPQHF

J gene: TRBJ1-5
clone size: -
V gene: TRBV5-6
CDR3 protein: CASSLGQGIVQPQHF

J gene: TRBJ2-1
clone size: once
V gene: TRBV29-1
CDR3 protein: CSVERTDNYNEQFF

J gene: TRBJ2-3
clone size: -
V gene: TRBV12-3/TRBV12-4
CDR3 protein: CASSPTRTSTDTQYF

J gene: TRBJ2-1
clone size: -
V gene: TRBV2
CDR3 protein: CASLRRGAGWDEQFF